Listed below are T cell receptor beta chains from one sample, sequenced in a study of shared T cell receptors in the human thymus. The assay was immunoSEQ multiplex PCR, and TCRdb's table has in-frame clones only and misses some. The table has 540,000 or so clones, around three quarters seen once. These data also formed part of another study, on human thymus T cells.

Sequencing was done on a sample of thymocytes. The receptors shown here come from a boy in the first two years of life with a congenital heart defect. The CDR3 runs from the conserved cysteine through the conserved F or W. Fields, in order: CDR3 length, clone size, V gene, D gene, J gene, CDR3 protein, CDR3 DNA. A D gene is named only where the DNA matches it firmly. Size tells how often a clone was seen (once, few, many) or the class of an expanded clone, and some rows leave it out.

cdr3_length: 17; clone_size: -; v_call: TRBV27; d_call: TRBD2; j_call: TRBJ2-5; cdr3_aa: CASSLSRLAAYQETQYF; cdr3_nt: TGTGCCAGCAGTTTATCGCGACTAGCGGCTTACCAAGAGACCCAGTACTTC
cdr3_length: 16; clone_size: -; v_call: TRBV5-1; d_call: -; j_call: TRBJ1-3; cdr3_aa: CASSTRRRISGNTIYF; cdr3_nt: TGCGCCAGCAGCACACGGAGGAGAATCTCTGGAAACACCATATATTTT
cdr3_length: 14; clone_size: -; v_call: TRBV19; d_call: TRBD2; j_call: TRBJ2-5; cdr3_aa: CASSIGLAEETQYF; cdr3_nt: TGTGCCAGTAGTATTGGTCTAGCGGAAGAGACCCAGTACTTC
cdr3_length: 19; clone_size: once; v_call: TRBV2; d_call: TRBD2; j_call: TRBJ2-3; cdr3_aa: CASSETSLAGGPGEDTQYF; cdr3_nt: TGTGCCAGCAGTGAAACGTCGCTAGCGGGAGGGCCGGGGGAAGATACGCAGTATTTT
cdr3_length: 12; clone_size: -; v_call: TRBV10-3; d_call: TRBD1; j_call: TRBJ1-4; cdr3_aa: CASGRGDEKLFF; cdr3_nt: TGTGCCAGCGGCAGGGGGGATGAAAAACTGTTTTTT
cdr3_length: 16; clone_size: -; v_call: TRBV28; d_call: TRBD2; j_call: TRBJ2-3; cdr3_aa: CASSTPGGSGTDTQYF; cdr3_nt: TGTGCCAGCTCCACTCCAGGCGGGAGTGGAACAGATACGCAGTATTTT
cdr3_length: 19; clone_size: -; v_call: TRBV7-2; d_call: TRBD2; j_call: TRBJ2-3; cdr3_aa: CASSPKGQGRTSGIDTQYF; cdr3_nt: TGTGCCAGCAGCCCAAAGGGTCAAGGGCGGACTAGCGGGATAGATACGCAGTATTTT
cdr3_length: 15; clone_size: -; v_call: TRBV19; d_call: TRBD1; j_call: TRBJ2-7; cdr3_aa: CASGPSGTGVYEQYF; cdr3_nt: TGTGCCAGTGGACCCTCCGGGACAGGGGTGTACGAGCAGTACTTC
cdr3_length: 14; clone_size: -; v_call: TRBV27; d_call: -; j_call: TRBJ2-3; cdr3_aa: CASSPPFNGNTQYF; cdr3_nt: TGTGCCAGCAGTCCACCGTTTAATGGCAATACGCAGTATTTT
cdr3_length: 17; clone_size: -; v_call: TRBV6-1; d_call: -; j_call: TRBJ2-1; cdr3_aa: CASSESNGSSSYNEQFF; cdr3_nt: TGTGCCAGCAGTGAAAGTAACGGGTCAAGCTCCTACAATGAGCAGTTCTTC
cdr3_length: 14; clone_size: -; v_call: TRBV6-1; d_call: -; j_call: TRBJ2-2; cdr3_aa: CASSLQVNTGELFF; cdr3_nt: TGTGCCAGCAGTTTACAGGTGAACACCGGGGAGCTGTTTTTT
cdr3_length: 11; clone_size: few; v_call: TRBV5-8; d_call: -; j_call: TRBJ2-2; cdr3_aa: CARDPTGELFF; cdr3_nt: TGTGCCCGCGATCCAACCGGGGAGCTGTTTTTT
cdr3_length: 14; clone_size: -; v_call: TRBV30; d_call: TRBD1; j_call: TRBJ1-1; cdr3_aa: CAWSPQGQGVEAFF; cdr3_nt: TGTGCCTGGAGTCCCCAGGGACAGGGGGTTGAAGCTTTCTTT
cdr3_length: 16; clone_size: once; v_call: TRBV14; d_call: -; j_call: TRBJ1-1; cdr3_aa: CASSQDKGVRGPEAFF; cdr3_nt: TGTGCCAGCAGCCAAGATAAAGGGGTGAGAGGCCCTGAAGCTTTCTTT
cdr3_length: 15; clone_size: -; v_call: TRBV6-5; d_call: TRBD1; j_call: TRBJ2-7; cdr3_aa: CASSRRDRGRVEQYF; cdr3_nt: TGTGCCAGCAGTCGCCGGGACAGGGGGCGGGTCGAGCAGTACTTC
cdr3_length: 17; clone_size: -; v_call: TRBV7-2; d_call: TRBD2; j_call: TRBJ2-3; cdr3_aa: CASSLATSGRFADTQYF; cdr3_nt: TGTGCCAGCAGCTTAGCCACTAGCGGGAGATTTGCAGATACGCAGTATTTT
cdr3_length: 19; clone_size: -; v_call: TRBV7-9; d_call: TRBD1; j_call: TRBJ1-5; cdr3_aa: CASSLGTGWAPKDNQPQHF; cdr3_nt: TGTGCCAGCAGCTTGGGGACAGGGTGGGCACCAAAAGATAATCAGCCCCAGCATTTT
cdr3_length: 14; clone_size: -; v_call: TRBV5-4; d_call: TRBD2; j_call: TRBJ2-1; cdr3_aa: CASSFGSGSNEQFF; cdr3_nt: TGTGCCAGCAGCTTTGGTAGCGGGAGTAATGAGCAGTTCTTC
cdr3_length: 15; clone_size: -; v_call: TRBV7-3; d_call: -; j_call: TRBJ2-1; cdr3_aa: CASSPSSSSLNEQFF; cdr3_nt: TGTGCCAGCAGCCCCTCCTCTAGTTCCCTCAATGAGCAGTTCTTC
cdr3_length: 15; clone_size: once; v_call: TRBV6-4; d_call: -; j_call: TRBJ2-1; cdr3_aa: CASSDAASDYNEQFF; cdr3_nt: TGTGCCAGCAGTGACGCGGCTAGCGACTACAATGAGCAGTTCTTC
cdr3_length: 16; clone_size: -; v_call: TRBV30; d_call: -; j_call: TRBJ1-1; cdr3_aa: CAWRGGQGRSNTEAFF; cdr3_nt: TGTGCCTGGAGGGGGGGGCAGGGGAGGTCCAACACTGAAGCTTTCTTT
cdr3_length: 14; clone_size: few; v_call: TRBV15; d_call: TRBD1; j_call: TRBJ2-5; cdr3_aa: CATSRRQGLETQYF; cdr3_nt: TGTGCCACCAGCAGACGACAGGGCCTCGAGACCCAGTACTTC
cdr3_length: 14; clone_size: -; v_call: TRBV29-1; d_call: TRBD1; j_call: TRBJ1-1; cdr3_aa: CSVYRGGMNTEAFF; cdr3_nt: TGCAGCGTATACAGGGGGGGGATGAACACTGAAGCTTTCTTT
cdr3_length: 14; clone_size: -; v_call: TRBV5-1; d_call: -; j_call: TRBJ2-1; cdr3_aa: CASSQTGPYNEQFF; cdr3_nt: TGCGCCAGCAGTCAAACAGGACCCTACAATGAGCAGTTCTTC
cdr3_length: 16; clone_size: -; v_call: TRBV5-1; d_call: -; j_call: TRBJ2-3; cdr3_aa: CASSSLPGTCTDTQYF; cdr3_nt: TGCGCCAGCAGCTCGTTGCCCGGGACATGCACAGATACGCAGTATTTT
cdr3_length: 17; clone_size: -; v_call: TRBV28; d_call: TRBD1; j_call: TRBJ1-5; cdr3_aa: CASSFGQALRGTQPQHF; cdr3_nt: TGTGCCAGCAGTTTCGGACAGGCCCTACGTGGGACTCAGCCCCAGCATTTT
cdr3_length: 17; clone_size: once; v_call: TRBV4-1; d_call: TRBD1; j_call: TRBJ2-7; cdr3_aa: CASSQGGEPDRGPEQYF; cdr3_nt: TGCGCCAGCAGCCAAGGAGGGGAACCGGACAGGGGACCCGAGCAGTACTTC
cdr3_length: 14; clone_size: -; v_call: TRBV4-2; d_call: -; j_call: TRBJ2-7; cdr3_aa: CASSQEAGRYEQYF; cdr3_nt: TGTGCCAGCAGCCAAGAGGCAGGGCGCTACGAGCAGTACTTC
cdr3_length: 12; clone_size: few; v_call: TRBV7-9; d_call: TRBD1; j_call: TRBJ2-7; cdr3_aa: CASSFTGAEQYF; cdr3_nt: TGTGCCAGCAGCTTCACAGGGGCCGAGCAGTACTTC
cdr3_length: 12; clone_size: -; v_call: TRBV10-1; d_call: TRBD1; j_call: TRBJ1-1; cdr3_aa: CASSEGTGEAFF; cdr3_nt: TGCGCCAGCAGTGAGGGGACAGGGGAAGCTTTCTTT
cdr3_length: 17; clone_size: -; v_call: TRBV15; d_call: -; j_call: TRBJ2-1; cdr3_aa: CATSRDPAVSSYNEQFF; cdr3_nt: TGTGCCACCAGCAGGGACCCAGCGGTGAGCTCCTACAATGAGCAGTTCTTC
cdr3_length: 14; clone_size: few; v_call: TRBV2; d_call: -; j_call: TRBJ1-1; cdr3_aa: CASSDSQRNTEAFF; cdr3_nt: TGTGCCAGCAGTGATAGCCAACGGAACACTGAAGCTTTCTTT
cdr3_length: 20; clone_size: -; v_call: TRBV30; d_call: TRBD2; j_call: TRBJ2-7; cdr3_aa: CAWSAGGGTPRSGRTYEQYF; cdr3_nt: TGTGCCTGGAGTGCTGGGGGGGGGACGCCCCGTAGCGGGAGGACCTACGAGCAGTACTTC
cdr3_length: 15; clone_size: -; v_call: TRBV28; d_call: TRBD1; j_call: TRBJ2-7; cdr3_aa: CASTFMDRGGGEQYF; cdr3_nt: TGTGCCAGCACCTTTATGGACAGGGGAGGGGGCGAGCAGTACTTC
cdr3_length: 15; clone_size: -; v_call: TRBV6-5; d_call: TRBD2; j_call: TRBJ2-7; cdr3_aa: CASRLPSGRGYEQYF; cdr3_nt: TGTGCCAGCAGACTTCCTAGCGGGAGAGGGTACGAGCAGTACTTC
cdr3_length: 11; clone_size: -; v_call: TRBV29-1; d_call: -; j_call: TRBJ2-3; cdr3_aa: CSVARPDTQYF; cdr3_nt: TGCAGCGTTGCTCGTCCAGATACGCAGTATTTT
cdr3_length: 15; clone_size: -; v_call: TRBV27; d_call: TRBD1; j_call: TRBJ1-4; cdr3_aa: CASRDRGQGSEKLFF; cdr3_nt: TGTGCCAGCCGGGACAGGGGGCAGGGGAGTGAAAAACTGTTTTTT
cdr3_length: 12; clone_size: once; v_call: TRBV5-6; d_call: -; j_call: TRBJ2-1; cdr3_aa: CASRGLYNEQFF; cdr3_nt: TGTGCCAGCAGGGGACTCTACAATGAGCAGTTCTTC
cdr3_length: 18; clone_size: -; v_call: TRBV27; d_call: TRBD2; j_call: TRBJ2-7; cdr3_aa: CASSLSGAGTSGRYEQYF; cdr3_nt: TGTGCCAGCAGCCTAAGCGGGGCAGGGACTAGCGGGAGGTACGAGCAGTACTTC
cdr3_length: 13; clone_size: -; v_call: TRBV25-1; d_call: TRBD2; j_call: TRBJ2-7; cdr3_aa: CASSVTSGYEQYF; cdr3_nt: TGTGCCAGCAGTGTAACTAGCGGATACGAGCAGTACTTC
cdr3_length: 15; clone_size: -; v_call: TRBV11-2; d_call: -; j_call: TRBJ1-2; cdr3_aa: CASSHRGFSNYGYTF; cdr3_nt: TGTGCCAGCAGCCATAGGGGTTTCTCTAACTATGGCTACACCTTC
cdr3_length: 17; clone_size: -; v_call: TRBV28; d_call: TRBD2; j_call: TRBJ2-2; cdr3_aa: CASKDSGRALGTGELFF; cdr3_nt: TGTGCCAGCAAGGATAGCGGGAGGGCCCTAGGCACCGGGGAGCTGTTTTTT
cdr3_length: 19; clone_size: -; v_call: TRBV4-1; d_call: -; j_call: TRBJ1-5; cdr3_aa: CASSQESLGSRGPNQPQHF; cdr3_nt: TGCGCCAGCAGCCAAGAAAGCCTAGGGTCCAGGGGCCCTAATCAGCCCCAGCATTTT
cdr3_length: 14; clone_size: -; v_call: TRBV2; d_call: -; j_call: TRBJ2-7; cdr3_aa: CASSEGRGSYEQYF; cdr3_nt: TGTGCCAGCAGTGAAGGGCGGGGCTCCTACGAGCAGTACTTC